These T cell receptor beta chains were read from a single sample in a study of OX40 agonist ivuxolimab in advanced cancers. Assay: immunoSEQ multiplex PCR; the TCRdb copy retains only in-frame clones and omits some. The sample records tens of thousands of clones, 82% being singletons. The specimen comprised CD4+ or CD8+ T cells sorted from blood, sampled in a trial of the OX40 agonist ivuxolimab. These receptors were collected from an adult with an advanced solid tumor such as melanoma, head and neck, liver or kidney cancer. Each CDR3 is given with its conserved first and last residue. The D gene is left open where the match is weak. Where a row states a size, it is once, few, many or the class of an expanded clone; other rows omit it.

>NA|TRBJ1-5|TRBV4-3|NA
CASSQDPFNGQPQHF
TGCGCCAGCAGCCAAGATCCATTTAATGGTCAGCCCCAGCATTTT
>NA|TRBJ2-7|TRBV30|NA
CAWSTQGLLNEQYF
TGTGCCTGGAGCACTCAGGGGTTATTGAACGAGCAGTACTTC
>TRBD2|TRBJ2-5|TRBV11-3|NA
CASSLIVPSGREGKETQYF
TGTGCCAGCAGCTTAATTGTGCCTAGCGGGAGAGAGGGAAAAGAGACCCAGTACTTC
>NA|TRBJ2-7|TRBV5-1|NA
CASSLEASSYEQYF
TGCGCCAGCAGCTTGGAGGCGAGCTCCTACGAGCAGTACTTC
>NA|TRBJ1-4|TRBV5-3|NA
CARSLRGGKLFF
TGTGCCAGAAGCTTGAGGGGAGGAAAACTGTTTTTT
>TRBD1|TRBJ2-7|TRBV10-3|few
CAISGKQGIYEQYF
TGTGCCATCAGTGGAAAACAGGGGATTTACGAGCAGTACTTC
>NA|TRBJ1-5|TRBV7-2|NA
CASSSYSNQPQHF
TGTGCCAGCAGCTCCTACTCCAATCAGCCCCAGCATTTT
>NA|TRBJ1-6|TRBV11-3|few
CASSLSPGGRNSPLHF
TGTGCCAGCAGCTTATCCCCAGGCGGCCGAAATTCACCCCTCCACTTT
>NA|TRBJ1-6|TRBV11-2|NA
CASSPDRGSPLHF
TGTGCCAGCAGTCCGGACAGAGGGTCACCCCTCCACTTT
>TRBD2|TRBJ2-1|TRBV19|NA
CASSIDEGELPFSGGGEQFF
TGTGCCAGTAGTATAGATGAGGGCGAACTTCCCTTTAGCGGGGGTGGAGAGCAGTTCTTC
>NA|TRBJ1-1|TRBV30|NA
CAWNGMSVLNTEAFF
TGTGCCTGGAACGGAATGTCGGTACTGAACACTGAAGCTTTCTTT
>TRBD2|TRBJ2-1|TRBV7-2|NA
CASDLRSGRPYNEQFF
TGTGCCAGCGACTTACGCTCCGGGAGGCCTTACAATGAGCAGTTCTTC
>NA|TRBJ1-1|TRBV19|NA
CASTPTLGPTEAFF
TGTGCCAGTACTCCGACGCTGGGCCCCACTGAAGCTTTCTTT
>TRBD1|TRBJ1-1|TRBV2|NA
CASSEEQGGTEAFF
TGTGCCAGCAGTGAAGAACAGGGGGGCACTGAAGCTTTCTTT
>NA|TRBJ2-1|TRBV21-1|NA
CASSKGLSDSYNEQFF
TGTGCCAGCAGCAAAGGTTTAAGCGACTCCTACAATGAGCAGTTCTTC
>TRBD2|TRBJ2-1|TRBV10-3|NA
CAISGGLANEQFF
TGTGCCATCAGTGGCGGACTAGCTAATGAGCAGTTCTTC
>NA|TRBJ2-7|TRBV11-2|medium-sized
CASSLESGSSYEQYF
TGTGCCAGCAGCTTAGAGTCGGGAAGCTCCTACGAGCAGTACTTC
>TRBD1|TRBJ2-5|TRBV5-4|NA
CASSSPGQGQETQYF
TGTGCCAGCAGCTCTCCGGGACAGGGCCAAGAGACCCAGTACTTC
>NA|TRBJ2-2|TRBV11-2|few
CASSLDPEAANTGELFF
TGTGCCAGCAGCTTAGATCCGGAAGCGGCGAACACCGGGGAGCTGTTTTTT
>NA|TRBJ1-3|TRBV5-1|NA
CASSLRGIQDVSSGNTIYF
TGCGCCAGCAGCTTGCGGGGAATTCAGGACGTTAGCTCTGGAAACACCATATATTTT
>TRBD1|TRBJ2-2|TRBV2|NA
CASKTGTGDAGELFF
TGTGCCAGTAAAACCGGGACAGGGGATGCCGGGGAGCTGTTTTTT
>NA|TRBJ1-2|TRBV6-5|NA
CASSSPWGGAYGYTF
TGTGCCAGCAGTTCCCCCTGGGGGGGCGCATACGGCTACACCTTC
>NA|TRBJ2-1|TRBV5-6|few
CASSPGLLYNEQFF
TGTGCCAGCAGCCCAGGACTGTTATACAATGAGCAGTTCTTC
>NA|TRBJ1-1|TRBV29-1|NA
CSVYGKDPIIMNTEAFF
TGCAGCGTTTACGGAAAGGATCCCATCATCATGAACACTGAAGCTTTCTTT
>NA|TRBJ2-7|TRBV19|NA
CASSSQYSYEQYF
TGTGCCAGTAGTTCACAGTACTCCTACGAGCAGTACTTC
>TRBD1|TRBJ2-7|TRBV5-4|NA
CASSPPDRGREQYF
TGTGCCAGCAGCCCGCCGGACAGGGGGCGCGAGCAGTACTTC